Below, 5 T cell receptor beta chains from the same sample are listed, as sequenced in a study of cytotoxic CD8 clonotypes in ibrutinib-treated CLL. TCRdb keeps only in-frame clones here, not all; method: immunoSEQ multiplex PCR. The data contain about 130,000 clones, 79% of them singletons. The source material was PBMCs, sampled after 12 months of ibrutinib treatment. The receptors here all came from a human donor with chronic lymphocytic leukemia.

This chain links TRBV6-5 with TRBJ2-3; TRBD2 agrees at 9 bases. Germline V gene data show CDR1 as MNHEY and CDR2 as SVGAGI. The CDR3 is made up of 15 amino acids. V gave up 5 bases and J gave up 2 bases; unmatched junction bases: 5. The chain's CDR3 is CASSLAGGPTDTQYF. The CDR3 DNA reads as TGTGCCAGCAGTCTGGCGGGAGGGCCCACAGATACGCAGTATTTT.

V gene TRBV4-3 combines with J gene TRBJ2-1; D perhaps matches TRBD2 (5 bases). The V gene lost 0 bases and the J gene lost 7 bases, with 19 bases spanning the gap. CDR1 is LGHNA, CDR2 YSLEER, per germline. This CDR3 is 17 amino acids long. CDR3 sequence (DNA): TGCGCCAGCAGCCAAGATCCCAGGCCCCGAAGGGAGAATGAGCAGTTCTTC. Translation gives CASSQDPRPRRENEQFF.

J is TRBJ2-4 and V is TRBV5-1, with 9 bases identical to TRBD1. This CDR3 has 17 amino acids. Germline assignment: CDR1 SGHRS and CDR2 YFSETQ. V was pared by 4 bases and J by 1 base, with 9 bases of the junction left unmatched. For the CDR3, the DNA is TGCGCCAGCAGCGACAAGACAGGGGGGAGCGCCAAAAACATTCAGTACTTC. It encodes CASSDKTGGSAKNIQYF.

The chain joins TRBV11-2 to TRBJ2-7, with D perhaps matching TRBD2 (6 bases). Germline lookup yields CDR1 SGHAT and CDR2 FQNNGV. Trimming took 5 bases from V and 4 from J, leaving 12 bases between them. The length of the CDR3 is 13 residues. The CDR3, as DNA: TGTGCCAGCAGCGGAGGGGCGGCGTACGAGCAGTACTTC. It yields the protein CASSGGAAYEQYF.

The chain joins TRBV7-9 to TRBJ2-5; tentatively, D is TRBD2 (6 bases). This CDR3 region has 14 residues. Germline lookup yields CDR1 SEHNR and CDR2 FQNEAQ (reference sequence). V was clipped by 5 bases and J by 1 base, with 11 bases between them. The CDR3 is CASSQPGVQETQYF. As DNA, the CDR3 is TGTGCCAGCAGCCAGCCGGGGGTCCAAGAGACCCAGTACTTC.